This T cell receptor (beta chain) is from a study of blood T cell repertoires in COVID-19 (dated by TCRdb to the early 2020s). Regarding the complete study: Collaborator samples came from the United States, Italy and Spain and covered acute and convalescent phases of COVID-19. A de-identified subject ID, COVID-19 status, age in years and sex were almost always included in the sample metadata. Samples were obtained from the ongoing ImmuneRACE study (first 160 participants) and from over 1,000 subjects provided by 6 global collaborators. The material from the prospective study consisted of cDNA or gDNA derived from T cells, B-cell-depleted T cells, or PBMCs. The repertoires were released in a freely available public database intended as a resource for research on the immune response to SARS-CoV-2. Deeply sampled blood TCRbeta repertoires from subjects exposed to, actively infected with, or recovered from COVID-19 were included in the dataset. Where available, HLA class I and class II types were obtained from metadata supplied by the sample provider rather than from assay-based typing. On the study overall, not on this receptor specifically: The amount of clinical and demographic metadata varied by source and participant and was provided uncurated.

TCRbeta CDR3 regions were amplified from genomic DNA using the immunoSEQ Assay, a bias-controlled multiplex PCR. Processing in the source paper ran as follows. Within the assay, amplification of reference gene primers was used to estimate how many nucleated cells each sample contained. Sequence reads were collapsed and filtered to measure the absolute abundance of every unique TCRbeta CDR3 rearrangement. Productive Simpson clonality was computed per sample as the square root of Simpson's diversity index over productive rearrangements. TCRdb took over this immuneACCESS table, retaining in-frame rearrangements with V and J assigned. Such tables are incomplete; in checked studies, under half of the missing clones stem from an unresolved V gene, and the remainder is unexplained. The DNA gave D and trimming, while V, J and clone size come from that table. The sample profile shows over 200,000 clones; about 89% of them were found once. The ten largest clonotypes hold approximately 9.8% of the sample.

A second Seattle source provided samples from volunteer blood donors who had recovered from COVID-19. Collaborating institutions collected whole blood in K2EDTA tubes following their own protocols. For TCRbeta analysis, collaborator samples were shipped as frozen whole blood, as isolated PBMCs, or as DNA extracted from either sample type. V loses 1 base at its end and J loses 0 bases; junction bases beyond the gene matches: 12. CDR1 and CDR2, looked up from the germline V gene, are SGHTA and FQGNSA. From its cysteine to its phenylalanine, the CDR3 spans 19 amino acids. CDR3 DNA is the only sequence kept; it has 57 bases, read in frame from the first base. Turning to this clone: Its antigen target is currently unknown. Base qualities are not recorded, but no much larger clone differs from it by a single base.

Rearrangement joined TRBV7-2 to TRBJ2-3, with 8 bases in between that match TRBD2. Specimen: peripheral blood. The sequence derives from a man in his forties who had recovered from COVID-19. The sequence in DNA is TGTGCCAGCAGCTTAGGATTCCCCGGGGGGGTCATTAGCACAGATACGCAGTATTTT. It codes for CASSLGFPGGVISTDTQYF.